This note documents a single TCR beta chain sequence. Assay used: immunoSEQ multiplex PCR; TCRdb lists only in-frame clones, some missing. The sample shows some 640,000 clones, around 87% of them seen only once. The source of the sample is a study of shared T cell receptors in the human thymus. The CDR3 length is 12 residues. V was clipped by 5 bases and J by 8 bases, with 12 bases between them. Germline V gene lookup returns CDR1 SGHTA and CDR2 FQGNSA. These data were likewise used in another study, on human thymus T cells. That paper adds: Thymic and blood repertoires seemed to favor certain V and J genes. A high degree of thymic repertoire overlap among unrelated individuals was reported in related research.

The sequencing sample was made of thymocytes. This TCR was sampled from a boy less than two years old with a congenital heart defect. The chain recombines TRBV7-2 with TRBJ1-2; D is undetermined. The CDR3 nucleotides are TGTGCCAGCAGCGACGGACCGGGGGGCTACACCTTC. Translated, it gives CASSDGPGGYTF.